A single sample is the source of the 15 T cell receptor beta chains below, sequenced in a study of shared clonotypes between healthy human individuals. It was CD45RO-negative cells, positively selected for CCR7, that made up naive CD8 cells, with terminally differentiated effector memory CD45RA+ cells excluded. Method: immunoSEQ multiplex PCR; TCRdb's copy keeps in-frame clones and lacks some. The data contain about 610,000 clones, approximately 96% of them singletons. Sequencing was carried out using naive CD8+ T cells sorted from blood. The receptors stem from a woman in her twenties or thirties in good health.

The genes are TRBV6-6 and TRBJ1-2; 7 bases match TRBD1. Germline V gives CDR1 MNHNY, CDR2 SVGAGI (reference sequence). The CDR3 is 15 residues long. V lost 0 bases, J lost 10 bases, and 11 bases stayed unmatched. The CDR3 sequence is CASSYSMGQGEFYTF. For the CDR3, the DNA is TGTGCCAGCAGTTACTCGATGGGGCAGGGGGAGTTCTACACCTTC.

This clone was observed once. The rearrangement uses TRBV6-1 and TRBJ1-5; D not resolved. V lost 6 bases, J lost 7 bases, and 19 bases lay in between. Germline CDR1 reads MNHNS; CDR2 reads SASEGT. This CDR3 spans 15 amino acids. The CDR3 DNA sequence: TGTGCCAGCAGGGAATTTTACGAGGGCCGCCAGCCCCAGCATTTT. Residues: CASREFYEGRQPQHF.

The chain recombines TRBV11-2 with TRBJ2-7; tentatively, D is TRBD1 or TRBD2 (5 bases each). In germline, CDR1 is SGHAT, CDR2 FQNNGV. Trimming stripped 5 bases from V and 3 bases from J, with 11 bases between. This CDR3 is 13 amino acids long. The DNA for the CDR3 is TGTGCCAGCAGCCTAAGGGGACGCTACGAGCAGTACTTC. Translation gives CASSLRGRYEQYF.

This chain joins TRBV9 and TRBJ2-7; D is unresolved. The CDR3 sequence is 13 residues long. Germline lookup yields CDR1 SGDLS and CDR2 YYNGEE. The V and J ends lost 2 bases and 2 bases respectively, with 8 bases between them. This CDR3 is CASSVDGTYEQYF. CDR3 sequence (DNA): TGTGCCAGCAGCGTTGACGGTACCTACGAGCAGTACTTC.

The genes are TRBV7-9 and TRBJ2-1; D tentatively fits TRBD1 or TRBD2 (5 bases each). The CDR3 sequence is 17 residues long. The V end lost 4 bases, the J end lost 0 bases, and 16 bases lay between the germline ends. In germline, CDR1 is SEHNR, CDR2 FQNEAQ (reference sequence). CDR3: CASSSGLSGTSYNEQFF. CDR3 sequence (DNA): TGTGCCAGCAGCTCCGGTCTTTCGGGGACCTCCTACAATGAGCAGTTCTTC. Full variable domain (outside the CDR3, taken from reference TRBV7-9 and TRBJ2-1): DTGVSQNPRHKITKRGQNVTFRCDPISEHNRLYWYRQTLGQGPEFLTYFQNEAQLEKSRLLSDRFSAERPKGSFSTLEIQRTEQGDSAMYLCASSSGLSGTSYNEQFFGPGTRLTVL.

This sequence joins TRBV21-1 and TRBJ1-4; the D call of TRBD1 is as the table states it, not checked on the DNA. TRBV21-1 is annotated as a pseudogene. CDR3 length: 19 amino acids. In DNA, the CDR3 is TGTGCCAGCAGCTCGACCCTAAGGACAGGGTATGCAACTAATGAAAAACTGTTTTTT. Amino acid sequence: CASSSTLRTGYATNEKLFF.

The rearrangement joins TRBV27 to TRBJ2-7; TRBD1 agrees at 7 bases. The CDR3 is made up of 15 amino acids. Germline V lookup: CDR1 MNHEY, CDR2 SMNVEV (reference sequence). V was pared by 5 bases and J by 1 base, with 8 bases of the junction left unmatched. CDR3 nucleotide sequence: TGTGCCAGCAGTCCGGGACAGTTATTTTCCTACGAGCAGTACTTC. Its protein is CASSPGQLFSYEQYF.

The V and J genes are TRBV9 and TRBJ2-1; 8 bases fit TRBD2. The V and J ends lost 0 bases and 4 bases, in that order; junction bases with no gene match: 3. Germline CDR1 SGDLS, CDR2 YYNGEE. The CDR3 has 15 amino acids. The DNA for the CDR3 is TGTGCCAGCAGCGTAGTAGCGGGACTATACAATGAGCAGTTCTTC. Translation: CASSVVAGLYNEQFF.

The rearrangement links TRBV4-1 to TRBJ2-1; D ambiguous. Looked up from germline, CDR1 is MGHRA and CDR2 is YSYEKL. This CDR3 is built from 12 residues. Trimming stripped 5 bases from V and 6 bases from J, with 8 bases between. The CDR3 DNA sequence: TGCGCCAGCAGCGCACGGCGCAATGAGCAGTTCTTC. Encoded protein: CASSARRNEQFF.

V usage is TRBV6-5 and J usage is TRBJ2-1, with D possibly matching TRBD2 (6 bases). This CDR3 has 15 amino acids. Germline V gene sequence: CDR1 MNHEY, CDR2 SVGAGI. V gave up 4 bases and J gave up 1 base, with 11 bases separating them. The CDR3 here is CASSSQRASYNEQFF. The CDR3 DNA reads TGTGCCAGCAGTTCCCAGCGGGCTTCCTACAATGAGCAGTTCTTC.

The rearrangement joins TRBV5-6 to TRBJ1-1; 7 nucleotides match TRBD1. The length of the CDR3 is 12 residues. Germline CDR1 is SGHDT and CDR2 is YYEEEE. The V gene end was trimmed by 4 bases and the J gene end by 4 bases; junction bases not matched to a gene: 1. CDR3 in amino acids: CASSPGGTEAFF. The CDR3 bases are TGTGCCAGCAGCCCAGGGGGCACTGAAGCTTTCTTT.

The chain joins TRBV7-8 to TRBJ2-1; no firm D call. Trimming stripped 7 bases from V and 4 bases from J, with 5 bases between. The CDR3 has 11 residues. CDR1 SGHVS and CDR2 FQNEAQ come from the germline V gene. CDR3 amino acids: CASTEYNEQFF. CDR3 in DNA: TGTGCCAGCACCGAGTACAATGAGCAGTTCTTC.

V is TRBV7-9 and J is TRBJ2-1; D not certain. Germline values: CDR1 SEHNR, CDR2 FQNEAQ (reference sequence). The length of the CDR3 is 15 residues. Trimming pared 5 bases from V and 3 bases from J, leaving 14 bases between. The CDR3: CASSDQERNYNEQFF. DNA of the CDR3: TGTGCCAGCAGCGACCAAGAGAGAAACTACAATGAGCAGTTCTTC.

The chain joins TRBV15 to TRBJ2-7; D remains unclear. The CDR3 loop spans 16 amino acids. Trimming left V 0 bases short and J 0 bases short, with 12 bases between. Germline V gene data show CDR1 as LNHNV and CDR2 as YYDKDF (reference sequence). The CDR3 nucleotides read TGTGCCACCAGCAGAGAAAGTACCGTGAGCTCCTACGAGCAGTACTTC. Protein sequence: CATSRESTVSSYEQYF.

The chain is built from TRBV6-6 and TRBJ1-1; weak D call: TRBD1 (6 bases). Per the germline V gene, CDR1 is MNHNY and CDR2 is SVGAGI (reference sequence). The CDR3 runs to 14 residues. Trimming shortened V by 8 bases and J by 6 bases, and 19 bases separated the two germline ends. In nucleotides, the CDR3 is TGTGCCAGCGGATCCTCAGGGTCAGGGGCTGAAGCTTTCTTT. It codes for CASGSSGSGAEAFF.